The rows below give T cell receptor beta chains drawn from one sample of a study of OX40 agonist ivuxolimab in advanced cancers. This table comes from immunoSEQ multiplex PCR, and its TCRdb copy is limited to in-frame clones, with some not included. In the table there are roughly 100,000 clones, 75% to 95% of which are singletons. Sequenced here: CD4+ or CD8+ T cells sorted from blood, sampled in a trial of the OX40 agonist ivuxolimab. The receptor source for this set is an adult with an advanced solid tumor such as melanoma, head and neck, liver or kidney cancer. Each CDR3 is given without its conserved first and last residue.

TRBV11-3	TRBJ2-1	ASSLGYNEQF
TRBV18	TRBJ1-5	ASSSSDGANQPQH
TRBV19	TRBJ2-7	ASSAHSGVSYEQY
TRBV20-1	TRBJ2-7	SVGTAYEQY
TRBV21-1	TRBJ2-1	ASSPQRGGNEQF
TRBV4-2	TRBJ2-5	ASSHSVREETQY
TRBV10-1	TRBJ2-3	ASSGTARTDTQY
TRBV4-1	TRBJ1-4	ASILNAGGSNEKLF
TRBV7-7	TRBJ2-7	ASSLLQGASYEQY
TRBV30	TRBJ1-5	AWSSGNNQPQH
TRBV10-2	TRBJ2-3	ASSGQLQHTQY
TRBV7-2	TRBJ2-3	ASSLGGGRGDTQY
TRBV7-2	TRBJ2-3	ASSYFWGSTGTQY
TRBV10-3	TRBJ1-2	AISESGRGDGYT
TRBV11-2	TRBJ2-2	ASSPRLATGELF
TRBV6-5	TRBJ1-2	ASSQGSDGYT
TRBV19	TRBJ1-5	ASSRWDRPPQH
TRBV6-6	TRBJ1-5	ASSPPSNQPQH
TRBV18	TRBJ1-1	ASSPAEMNTEAF
TRBV7-9	TRBJ2-2	ASPGVGNTGELF
TRBV30	TRBJ2-4	AWSVGNIQY
TRBV27	TRBJ2-2	ASSPPGTWGRGELF